This is a list of T cell receptor beta chains from one sample in a study of cytomegalovirus exposure and HLA in healthy donors. The repertoire was sequenced with immunoSEQ multiplex PCR; TCRdb's copy has only in-frame clones and lacks some. The sample consists of about 140,000 clones, approximately 82% of them appearing once. Sequencing was done on a sample of PBMCs. The receptors were gathered from a woman aged 55-70 years in good health and CMV-seropositive. The CDR3 runs from the conserved cysteine through the conserved F or W. A D gene is named only where the DNA matches it firmly. Clone sizes are given selectively: once, few, many, or a class where the clone is expanded.

J gene,D gene,clone size,V gene,CDR3 DNA,CDR3 protein
TRBJ2-3,NA,NA,TRBV7-2,TGTGCCAGCAGCTTATACATACGGGACACAGATACGCAGTATTTT,CASSLYIRDTDTQYF
TRBJ2-7,TRBD1,NA,TRBV27,TGTGCCACCAGATGGGGACAGGGAGGTAGCGAGCAGTACTTC,CATRWGQGGSEQYF
TRBJ2-1,NA,NA,TRBV11-2,TGTGCCAGCAGCACTTTAGACAGAATCAATGAGCAGTTCTTC,CASSTLDRINEQFF
TRBJ1-2,NA,NA,TRBV10-3,TGTGCCATCAGTGGTAGGAGGAATAACTATGGCTACACCTTC,CAISGRRNNYGYTF
TRBJ1-3,NA,NA,TRBV29-1,TGCAGCGCCCGGGGGTCCGGAAACACCATATATTTT,CSARGSGNTIYF
TRBJ2-1,TRBD2,NA,TRBV6-5,TGTGCCAGCAGCACGGGACTAGCGGGGCATGAGCAGTTCTTC,CASSTGLAGHEQFF
TRBJ2-1,TRBD2,few,TRBV6-5,TGTGCCAGCAGCACCGGACTAGCGGGAGCACCTGAGCAGTTCTTC,CASSTGLAGAPEQFF
TRBJ2-7,TRBD2,NA,TRBV7-9,TGTGCCAGCAGCTTGAGCGGGAGGGCCAACGAGCAGTACTTC,CASSLSGRANEQYF
TRBJ2-6,TRBD1,NA,TRBV5-6,TGTGCCAGCAGCTTGGACAGGGGTTATACTGCCGGGGCCAACGTCCTGACTTTC,CASSLDRGYTAGANVLTF
TRBJ2-5,NA,NA,TRBV5-5,TGTGCCAGCAACCGGCAGGGTAGAGGAGAAGAGACCCAGTACTTC,CASNRQGRGEETQYF
TRBJ1-2,NA,few,TRBV6-5,TGTGCCAGCAGTAACCTTAGGACAACCGACTATGGCTACACCTTC,CASSNLRTTDYGYTF
TRBJ2-2,TRBD2,NA,TRBV19,TGTGCCAGTAGTATCGAGGGGTCTAGCGGGGTTTTCACCGGGGAGCTGTTTTTT,CASSIEGSSGVFTGELFF
TRBJ2-7,NA,NA,TRBV6-1,TGTGCCAGCACCGAACAGGGGGGGGAGGACTACGAGCAGTACTTC,CASTEQGGEDYEQYF
TRBJ1-2,TRBD1,NA,TRBV14,TGTGCCAGCAGCCAGGACAGGGGGATAGGCTACACCTTC,CASSQDRGIGYTF
TRBJ1-5,NA,NA,TRBV2,TGTGCCAGCTGGCGCGGGGATTATAGCAATCAGCCCCAGCATTTT,CASWRGDYSNQPQHF
TRBJ2-2,NA,NA,TRBV9,TGTGCCAGCAGCGTAAGGGTAGAAGGGGTGAACACCGGGGAGCTGTTTTTT,CASSVRVEGVNTGELFF
TRBJ1-2,NA,NA,TRBV7-2,TGTGCCAGCAGCTTGGACAGTGGGAACAACTATGGCTACACCTTC,CASSLDSGNNYGYTF
TRBJ2-3,NA,NA,TRBV7-8,TGTGCCAGCAGCTTAATACTCACGGCAGATACGCAGTATTTT,CASSLILTADTQYF
TRBJ2-7,NA,NA,TRBV5-1,TGCGCCAGCAGTACGGGATCAGCCTACGAGCAGTACTTC,CASSTGSAYEQYF
TRBJ1-1,TRBD1,NA,TRBV5-1,TGCGCCAGCAGCCCGGGACAGGGGGCGAACACTGAAGCTTTCTTT,CASSPGQGANTEAFF
TRBJ2-3,TRBD1,NA,TRBV19,TGTGCCACCCGGGACAGGAGCACAGATACGCAGTATTTT,CATRDRSTDTQYF
TRBJ2-3,TRBD1,few,TRBV15,TGTGCCACCAGCAGACGTGCCTCAGGGGGTGCAGATACGCAGTATTTT,CATSRRASGGADTQYF
TRBJ2-5,NA,NA,TRBV7-9,TGTGCCAGCAGCTTAGCGGGGGGCCAAGAGACCCAGTACTTC,CASSLAGGQETQYF
TRBJ1-4,TRBD1,once,TRBV7-9,TGTGCCAGCAGCCTAGGGACAGAGATCGAAAAACTGTTTTTT,CASSLGTEIEKLFF
TRBJ2-3,TRBD1,NA,TRBV5-1,TGCGCCAGCAGCGCTGGGACAGTCACAGATACGCAGTATTTT,CASSAGTVTDTQYF
TRBJ1-1,NA,NA,TRBV2,TGTGCCAGCATTAACCGAGGGTGGCCGAACACTGAAGCTTTCTTT,CASINRGWPNTEAFF
TRBJ2-3,NA,NA,TRBV18,TGTGCCAGCTCACCCCCAGGGTGGGGTACGCAGTATTTT,CASSPPGWGTQYF
TRBJ1-5,NA,NA,TRBV2,TGTGCCAGCAGTGATGGCAGGGGAAGCAATCAGCCCCAGCATTTT,CASSDGRGSNQPQHF
TRBJ1-2,NA,NA,TRBV28,TGTGCCACCCGACGGGACACCTCCCCCGGCACCTTC,CATRRDTSPGTF
TRBJ1-5,NA,NA,TRBV30,TGTGCCTGGAGTGTAGAGTTGAGGAGTCAGCCCCAGCATTTT,CAWSVELRSQPQHF
TRBJ2-1,TRBD2,NA,TRBV29-1,TGCAGCGTTGAGGGGACTAGCGGGAGGGCCTACAATGAGCAGTTCTTC,CSVEGTSGRAYNEQFF
TRBJ2-7,TRBD2,NA,TRBV11-3,TGTGCCAGCAGCTTAGATGGGACTACTAGCGGGAGCGAGCAGTACTTC,CASSLDGTTSGSEQYF
TRBJ2-1,TRBD1,NA,TRBV11-3,TGTGCCAGCAGCTTAACTGGACAGGGCCCTAATGAGCAGTTCTTC,CASSLTGQGPNEQFF
TRBJ2-1,TRBD1,few,TRBV11-2,TGTGCCAGCAGCAGCACAGGGGCCGGGGATGAGCAGTTCTTC,CASSSTGAGDEQFF
TRBJ2-7,NA,NA,TRBV4-1,TGCGCCAGCAGCCAAGATGGCGACTACTCGGGCGAGCAGTACTTC,CASSQDGDYSGEQYF
TRBJ1-2,TRBD1,NA,TRBV4-2,TGTGCCAGCAGCCAGGCCCGGGACAGCCACTATGGCTACACCTTC,CASSQARDSHYGYTF
TRBJ2-6,NA,NA,TRBV28,TGTGCCAGCAGACCCACAGGGAATGGGGCCAACGTCCTGACTTTC,CASRPTGNGANVLTF
TRBJ1-3,NA,NA,TRBV30,TGTGCCTGGAGTCAGGGGAATCGTGGAAACACCATATATTTT,CAWSQGNRGNTIYF
TRBJ1-4,TRBD1,NA,TRBV28,TGTGCCAGCAGTTTACGAGCTGGACAGGGTGAAAAACTGTTTTTT,CASSLRAGQGEKLFF
TRBJ2-5,NA,few,TRBV11-2,TGTGCCAGCAGCATTATAGAGACCCAGTACTTC,CASSIIETQYF
TRBJ2-1,NA,once,TRBV11-3,TGTGCCAGCAGCTTCGGTGGAGGGACTCACAATGAGCAGTTCTTC,CASSFGGGTHNEQFF
TRBJ1-1,TRBD1,NA,TRBV19,TGTGCCAGTAGTTTGACAGGGGGCGGTCCCACTGAAGCTTTCTTT,CASSLTGGGPTEAFF
TRBJ1-4,NA,NA,TRBV11-2,TGTGCCAGCAGCTTAGACGATGAAAAACTGTTTTTT,CASSLDDEKLFF
TRBJ2-2,NA,once,TRBV6-5,TGTGCCAGCAGCCGAGGGACCGGGGAGCTGTTTTTT,CASSRGTGELFF
TRBJ2-7,NA,NA,TRBV6-6,TGTGCCAGCAGTAACAAGGGGGTATCCTACGAGCAGTACTTC,CASSNKGVSYEQYF
TRBJ2-1,NA,NA,TRBV29-1,TGCAGCGTTAGAGGACTTGACTCCTACAATGAGCAGTTCTTC,CSVRGLDSYNEQFF
TRBJ2-1,TRBD2,once,TRBV27,TGTGCCAGCAGTTTATCGGGACTAGCGGGAGGGATCTCCTACAATGAGCAGTTCTTC,CASSLSGLAGGISYNEQFF
TRBJ2-3,NA,NA,TRBV5-6,TGTGCCAGCAGCTGGGTGGGGGGAGATACGCAGTATTTT,CASSWVGGDTQYF
TRBJ1-1,NA,NA,TRBV19,TGTGCCAGTAGTATAGGTCGTTCTGAAGCTTTCTTT,CASSIGRSEAFF
TRBJ2-3,NA,NA,TRBV7-9,TGTGCCAGCAGCCCCTTGTTAGCGGAATCCACAGATACGCAGTATTTT,CASSPLLAESTDTQYF
TRBJ2-7,NA,once,TRBV28,TGTGCCAGCAGTTTAACAGGGTCCTACGAGCAGTACTTC,CASSLTGSYEQYF
TRBJ2-7,NA,NA,TRBV5-1,TGCGCCAGCAGCCCCACAGGGACTACCTACGAGCAGTACTTC,CASSPTGTTYEQYF
TRBJ1-2,NA,NA,TRBV4-1,TGCGCCAGCAGCCAAGAATGGACTCAGCGCTATGGCTACACCTTC,CASSQEWTQRYGYTF
TRBJ2-6,NA,few,TRBV6-1,TGTGCCAGCCCGGGCTCTGGGGCCAACGTCCTGACTTTC,CASPGSGANVLTF
TRBJ2-7,NA,NA,TRBV30,TGTGCCTGGAGTGCGACCGGACTGTACGAGCAGTACTTC,CAWSATGLYEQYF
TRBJ2-1,NA,NA,TRBV7-2,TGTGCCAGCAGCTTAGAGTTAGCCGTCAACAATGAGCAGTTCTTC,CASSLELAVNNEQFF
TRBJ2-1,NA,NA,TRBV9,TGTGCCAGCAGCGTAATGGCAGGGGAGTCCCTCAGCTCCTACAATGAGCAGTTCTTC,CASSVMAGESLSSYNEQFF
TRBJ2-1,TRBD2,once,TRBV4-2,TGTGCCAGCAGCCCAGTAGCGGGAGTAAGGGACAATGAGCAGTTCTTC,CASSPVAGVRDNEQFF